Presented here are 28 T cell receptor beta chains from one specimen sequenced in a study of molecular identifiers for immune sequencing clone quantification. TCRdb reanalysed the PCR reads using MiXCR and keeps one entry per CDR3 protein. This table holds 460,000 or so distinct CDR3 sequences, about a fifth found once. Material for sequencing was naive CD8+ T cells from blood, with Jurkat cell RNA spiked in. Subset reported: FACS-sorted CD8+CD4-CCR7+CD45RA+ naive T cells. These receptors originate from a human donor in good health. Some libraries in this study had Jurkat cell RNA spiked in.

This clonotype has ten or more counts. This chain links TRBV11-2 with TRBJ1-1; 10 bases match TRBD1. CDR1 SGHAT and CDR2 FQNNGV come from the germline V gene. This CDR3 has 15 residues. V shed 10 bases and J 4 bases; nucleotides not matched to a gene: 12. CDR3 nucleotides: TGTGCCACCACTATCGGGACAGGGGCGCCCACTGAAGCTTTCTTT. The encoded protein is CATTIGTGAPTEAFF. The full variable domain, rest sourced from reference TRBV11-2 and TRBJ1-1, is EAGVAQSPRYKIIEKRQSVAFWCNPISGHATLYWYQQILGQGPKLLIQFQNNGVVDDSQLPKDRFSAERLKGVDSTLKIQPAKLEDSAVYLCATTIGTGAPTEAFFGQGTRLTVV.

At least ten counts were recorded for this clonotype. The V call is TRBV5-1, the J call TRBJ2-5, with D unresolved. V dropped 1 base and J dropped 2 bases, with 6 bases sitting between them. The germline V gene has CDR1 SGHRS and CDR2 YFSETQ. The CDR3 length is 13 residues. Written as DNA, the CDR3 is TGCGCCAGCAGCTTGTCACCTCAAGAGACCCAGTACTTC. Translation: CASSLSPQETQYF. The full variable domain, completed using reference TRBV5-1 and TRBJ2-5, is KAGVTQTPRYLIKTRGQQVTLSCSPISGHRSVSWYQQTPGQGLQFLFEYFSETQRNKGNFPGRFSGRQFSNSRSEMNVSTLELGDSALYLCASSLSPQETQYFGPGTRLLVL.

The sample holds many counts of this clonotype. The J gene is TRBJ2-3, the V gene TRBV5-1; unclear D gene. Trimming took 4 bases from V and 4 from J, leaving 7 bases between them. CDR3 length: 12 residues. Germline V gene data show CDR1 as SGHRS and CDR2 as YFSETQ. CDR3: CASSQTADTQYF. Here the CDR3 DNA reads TGCGCCAGCAGCCAGACGGCAGATACGCAGTATTTT.

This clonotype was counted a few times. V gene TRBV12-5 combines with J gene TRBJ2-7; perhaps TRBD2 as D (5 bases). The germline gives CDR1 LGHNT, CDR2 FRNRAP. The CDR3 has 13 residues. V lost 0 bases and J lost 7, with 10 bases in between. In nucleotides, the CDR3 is TGTGCTAGTGGTTTGGTAGGAGGCCCAGAGCAGTACTTC. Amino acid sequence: CASGLVGGPEQYF.

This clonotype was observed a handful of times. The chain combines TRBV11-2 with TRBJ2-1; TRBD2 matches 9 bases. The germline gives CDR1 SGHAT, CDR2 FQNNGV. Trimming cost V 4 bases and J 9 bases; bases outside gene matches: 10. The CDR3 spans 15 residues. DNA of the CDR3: TGTGCCAGCAGCTCCATAGCGGGAGCGGGAGGTGAGCAGTTCTTC. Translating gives CASSSIAGAGGEQFF. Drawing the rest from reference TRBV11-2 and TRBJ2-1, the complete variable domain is EAGVAQSPRYKIIEKRQSVAFWCNPISGHATLYWYQQILGQGPKLLIQFQNNGVVDDSQLPKDRFSAERLKGVDSTLKIQPAKLEDSAVYLCASSSIAGAGGEQFFGPGTRLTVL.

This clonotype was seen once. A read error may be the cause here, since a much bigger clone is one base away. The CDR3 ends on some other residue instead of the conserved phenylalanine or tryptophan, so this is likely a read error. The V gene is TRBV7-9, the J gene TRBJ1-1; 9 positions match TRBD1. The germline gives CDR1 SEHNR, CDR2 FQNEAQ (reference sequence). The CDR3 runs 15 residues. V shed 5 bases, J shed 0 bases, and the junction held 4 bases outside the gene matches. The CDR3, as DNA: TGTGCCAGCAGCCCGGGGACAGGGATGAACACTGAAGCTTTCTCT. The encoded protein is CASSPGTGMNTEAFS.

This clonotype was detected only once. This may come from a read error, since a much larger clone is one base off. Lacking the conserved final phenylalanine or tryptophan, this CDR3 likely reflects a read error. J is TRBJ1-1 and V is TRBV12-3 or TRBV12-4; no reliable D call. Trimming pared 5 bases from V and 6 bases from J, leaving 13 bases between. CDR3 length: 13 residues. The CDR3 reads CASSPGRRAEAFL. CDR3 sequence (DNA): TGTGCCAGCAGTCCCGGCCGGCGGGCTGAAGCTTTCCTT.

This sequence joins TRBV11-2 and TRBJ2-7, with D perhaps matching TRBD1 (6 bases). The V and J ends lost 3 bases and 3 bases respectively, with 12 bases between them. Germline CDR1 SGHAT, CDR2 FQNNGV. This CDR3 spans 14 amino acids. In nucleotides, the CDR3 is TGTGCCAGCAGCTTCCAGGGGCCTCTCTACGAGCAGTACTTC. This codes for CASSFQGPLYEQYF.

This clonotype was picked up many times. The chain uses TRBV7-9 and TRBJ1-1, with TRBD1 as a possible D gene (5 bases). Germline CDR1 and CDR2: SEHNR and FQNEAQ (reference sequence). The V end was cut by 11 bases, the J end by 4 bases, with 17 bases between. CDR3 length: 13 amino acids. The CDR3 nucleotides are TGTGCCTCTGAAGGGGAGTTAGGCACTGAAGCTTTCTTT. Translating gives CASEGELGTEAFF.

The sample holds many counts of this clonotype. CDR3 nucleotides: TGTGCCAGCAGTTTTAGGGGGACAGGGTCCTACGAGCAGTACTTC. Translated, it gives CASSFRGTGSYEQYF. This chain uses TRBV28 with TRBJ2-7, with 9 nucleotides matching TRBD1. Germline CDR1 MDHEN, CDR2 SYDVKM. J was trimmed by 1 base and V by 3 bases; bases with no gene match: 4. This CDR3 contains 15 residues.

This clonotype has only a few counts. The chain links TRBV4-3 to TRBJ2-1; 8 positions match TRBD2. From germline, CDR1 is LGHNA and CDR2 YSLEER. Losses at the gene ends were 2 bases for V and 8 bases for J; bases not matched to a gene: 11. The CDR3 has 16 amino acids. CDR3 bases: TGCGCCAGCAGCCAAAGGAACGGGAGGGCCCGCGATGAGCAGTTCTTC. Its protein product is CASSQRNGRARDEQFF.

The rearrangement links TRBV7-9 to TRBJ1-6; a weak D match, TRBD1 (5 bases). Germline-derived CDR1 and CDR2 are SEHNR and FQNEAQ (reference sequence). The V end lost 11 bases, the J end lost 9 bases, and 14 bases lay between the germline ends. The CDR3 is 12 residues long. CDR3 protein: CAGEGAGSPLHF. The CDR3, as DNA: TGTGCCGGAGAAGGGGCAGGTTCACCCCTCCACTTT. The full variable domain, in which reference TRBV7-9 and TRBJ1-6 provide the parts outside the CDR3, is DTGVSQNPRHKITKRGQNVTFRCDPISEHNRLYWYRQTLGQGPEFLTYFQNEAQLEKSRLLSDRFSAERPKGSFSTLEIQRTEQGDSAMYLCAGEGAGSPLHFGNGTRLTVT.

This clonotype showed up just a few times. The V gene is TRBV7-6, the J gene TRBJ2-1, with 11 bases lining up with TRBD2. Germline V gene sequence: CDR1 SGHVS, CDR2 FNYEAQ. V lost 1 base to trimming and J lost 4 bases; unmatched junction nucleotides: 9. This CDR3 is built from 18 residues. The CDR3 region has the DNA TGTGCCAGCAGCTTAGGGGATCTAGCGGGGGGACCTTACAATGAGCAGTTCTTC. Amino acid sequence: CASSLGDLAGGPYNEQFF.

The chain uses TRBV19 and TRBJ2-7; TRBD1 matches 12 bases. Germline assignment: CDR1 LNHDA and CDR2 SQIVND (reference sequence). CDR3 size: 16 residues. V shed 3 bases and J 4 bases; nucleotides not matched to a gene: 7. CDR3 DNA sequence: TGTGCCAGTAGTATCCGGGACAGGGGGCGCATATACGAGCAGTACTTC. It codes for CASSIRDRGRIYEQYF. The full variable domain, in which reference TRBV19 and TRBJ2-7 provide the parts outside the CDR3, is DGGITQSPKYLFRKEGQNVTLSCEQNLNHDAMYWYRQDPGQGLRLIYYSQIVNDFQKGDIAEGYSVSREKKESFPLTVTSAQKNPTAFYLCASSIRDRGRIYEQYFGPGTRLTVT.

The CDR3 sequence: CASSLLSVNTEAFF. In nucleotides, the CDR3 is TGTGCCAGCAGTTTATTGTCTGTGAACACTGAAGCTTTCTTT. This rearrangement joins TRBV27 to TRBJ1-1; no clear D. V was pared by 1 base and J by 0 bases, with 6 bases between. The CDR3 covers 14 residues. Germline values: CDR1 MNHEY, CDR2 SMNVEV (reference sequence).

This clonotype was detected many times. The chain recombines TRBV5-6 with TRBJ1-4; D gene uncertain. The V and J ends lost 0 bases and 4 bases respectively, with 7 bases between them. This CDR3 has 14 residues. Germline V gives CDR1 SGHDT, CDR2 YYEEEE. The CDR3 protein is CASSLGALNEKLFF. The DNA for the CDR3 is TGTGCCAGCAGCTTGGGGGCCCTTAATGAAAAACTGTTTTTT.

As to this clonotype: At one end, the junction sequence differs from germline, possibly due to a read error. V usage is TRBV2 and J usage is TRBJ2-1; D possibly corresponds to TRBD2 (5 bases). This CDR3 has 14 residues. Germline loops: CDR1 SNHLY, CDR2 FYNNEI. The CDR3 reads CACSLTTYNNEQFF. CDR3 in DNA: TGTGCCTGCAGTCTGACTACATATAACAATGAGCAGTTCTTC.

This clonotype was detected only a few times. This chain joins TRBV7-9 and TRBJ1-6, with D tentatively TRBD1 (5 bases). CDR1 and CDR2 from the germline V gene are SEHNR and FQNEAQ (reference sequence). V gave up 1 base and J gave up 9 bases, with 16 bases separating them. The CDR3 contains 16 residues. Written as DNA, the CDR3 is TGTGCCAGCAGCTTAGGACCAGGGTATGGTAGTTCACCCCTCCACTTT. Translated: CASSLGPGYGSSPLHF.

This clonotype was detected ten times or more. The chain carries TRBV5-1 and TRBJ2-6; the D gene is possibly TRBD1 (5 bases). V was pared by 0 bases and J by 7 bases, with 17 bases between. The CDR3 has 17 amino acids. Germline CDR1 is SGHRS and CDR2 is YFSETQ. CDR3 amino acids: CASSLASLAGQANVLTF. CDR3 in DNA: TGCGCCAGCAGCTTGGCAAGTCTGGCAGGGCAAGCCAACGTCCTGACTTTC.

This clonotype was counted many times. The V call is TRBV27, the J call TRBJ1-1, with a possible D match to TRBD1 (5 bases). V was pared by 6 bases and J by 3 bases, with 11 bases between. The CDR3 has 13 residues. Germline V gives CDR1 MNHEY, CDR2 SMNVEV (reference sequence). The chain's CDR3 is CASRDIIDTEAFF. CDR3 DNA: TGTGCCAGCAGGGACATCATAGACACTGAAGCTTTCTTT.

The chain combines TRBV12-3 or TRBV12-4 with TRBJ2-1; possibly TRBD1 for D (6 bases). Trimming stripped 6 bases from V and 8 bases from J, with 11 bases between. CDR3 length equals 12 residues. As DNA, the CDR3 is TGTGCCAGCAGAAGAGGGGGACATGAGCAGTTCTTC. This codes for CASRRGGHEQFF.

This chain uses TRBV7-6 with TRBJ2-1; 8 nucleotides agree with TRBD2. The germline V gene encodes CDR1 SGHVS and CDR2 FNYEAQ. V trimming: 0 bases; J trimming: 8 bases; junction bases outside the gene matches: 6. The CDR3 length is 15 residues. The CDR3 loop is CASSLASGVAHEQFF. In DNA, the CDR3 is TGTGCCAGCAGCTTAGCTAGCGGGGTAGCCCATGAGCAGTTCTTC. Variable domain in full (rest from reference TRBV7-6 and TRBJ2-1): GAGVSQSPRYKVTKRGQDVALRCDPISGHVSLYWYRQALGQGPEFLTYFNYEAQQDKSGLPNDRFSAERPEGSISTLTIQRTEQRDSAMYRCASSLASGVAHEQFFGPGTRLTVL.

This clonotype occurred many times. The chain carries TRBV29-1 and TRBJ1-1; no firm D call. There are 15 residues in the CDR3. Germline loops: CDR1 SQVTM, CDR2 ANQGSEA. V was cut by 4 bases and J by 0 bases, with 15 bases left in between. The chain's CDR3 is CSVAPPGFMNTEAFF. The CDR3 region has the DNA TGCAGCGTTGCCCCGCCGGGATTCATGAACACTGAAGCTTTCTTT. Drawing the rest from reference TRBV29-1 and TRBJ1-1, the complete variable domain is SAVISQKPSRDICQRGTSLTIQCQVDSQVTMMFWYRQQPGQSLTLIATANQGSEATYESGFVIDKFPISRPNLTFSTLTVSNMSPEDSSIYLCSVAPPGFMNTEAFFGQGTRLTVV.

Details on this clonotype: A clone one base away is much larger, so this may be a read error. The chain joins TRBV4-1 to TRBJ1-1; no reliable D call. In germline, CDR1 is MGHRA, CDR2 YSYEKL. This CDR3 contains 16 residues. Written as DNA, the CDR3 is TGCGCCAGCAGCCAAGATTTTTCCCGCATGAACACTGAAGCTCTCTTT. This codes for CASSQDFSRMNTEALF.

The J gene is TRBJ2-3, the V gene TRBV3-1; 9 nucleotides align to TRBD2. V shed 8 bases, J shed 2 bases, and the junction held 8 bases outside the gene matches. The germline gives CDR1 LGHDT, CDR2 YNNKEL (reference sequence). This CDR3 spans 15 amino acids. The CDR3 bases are TGTGCCAGCGGCCCCGGGACTAGCATCACAGATACGCAGTATTTT. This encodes CASGPGTSITDTQYF.

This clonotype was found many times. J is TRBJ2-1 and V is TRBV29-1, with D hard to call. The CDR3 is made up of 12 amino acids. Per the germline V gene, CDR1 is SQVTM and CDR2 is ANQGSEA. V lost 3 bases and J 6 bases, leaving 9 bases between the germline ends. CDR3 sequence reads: CSVESVVNEQFF. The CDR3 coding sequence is TGCAGCGTTGAGAGTGTAGTCAATGAGCAGTTCTTC.

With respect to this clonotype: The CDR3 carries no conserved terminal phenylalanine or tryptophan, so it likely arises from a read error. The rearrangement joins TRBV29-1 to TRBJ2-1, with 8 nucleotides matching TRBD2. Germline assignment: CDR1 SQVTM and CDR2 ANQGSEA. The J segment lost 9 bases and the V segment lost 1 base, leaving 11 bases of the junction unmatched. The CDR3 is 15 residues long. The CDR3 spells CSVEAPGRAYPEQFL. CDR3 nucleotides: TGCAGCGTTGAAGCCCCCGGGAGGGCCTACCCTGAGCAGTTCCTC.

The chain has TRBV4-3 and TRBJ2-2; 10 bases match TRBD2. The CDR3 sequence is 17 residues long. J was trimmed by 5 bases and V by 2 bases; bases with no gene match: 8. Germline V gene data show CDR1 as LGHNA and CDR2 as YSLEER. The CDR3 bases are TGCGCCAGCAGCCAACCCCTAGCGGGAGCGGGGACCGGGGAGCTGTTTTTT. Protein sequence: CASSQPLAGAGTGELFF.